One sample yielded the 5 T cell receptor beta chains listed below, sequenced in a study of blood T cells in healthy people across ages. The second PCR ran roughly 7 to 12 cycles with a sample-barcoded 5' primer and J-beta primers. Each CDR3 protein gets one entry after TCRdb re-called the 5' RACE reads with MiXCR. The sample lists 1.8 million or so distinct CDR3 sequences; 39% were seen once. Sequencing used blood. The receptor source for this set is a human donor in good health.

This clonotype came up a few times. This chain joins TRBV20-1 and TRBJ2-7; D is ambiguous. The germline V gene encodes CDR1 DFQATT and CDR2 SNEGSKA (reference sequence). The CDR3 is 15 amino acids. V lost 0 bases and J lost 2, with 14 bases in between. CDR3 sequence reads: CSARDPRGTTYEQYF. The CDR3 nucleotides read TGCAGTGCTAGAGATCCACGAGGAACCACCTACGAGCAGTACTTC.

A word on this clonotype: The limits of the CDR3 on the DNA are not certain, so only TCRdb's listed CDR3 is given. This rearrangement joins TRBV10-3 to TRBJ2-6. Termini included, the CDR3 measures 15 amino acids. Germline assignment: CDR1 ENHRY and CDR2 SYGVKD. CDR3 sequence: CAISDWGSGANVRTF.

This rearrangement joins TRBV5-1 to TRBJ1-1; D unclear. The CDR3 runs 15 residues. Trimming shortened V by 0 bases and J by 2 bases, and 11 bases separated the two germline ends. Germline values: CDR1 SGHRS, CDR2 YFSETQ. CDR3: CASSLALVTNTEAFF. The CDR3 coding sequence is TGCGCCAGCAGCTTGGCCTTGGTAACAAACACTGAAGCTTTCTTT.

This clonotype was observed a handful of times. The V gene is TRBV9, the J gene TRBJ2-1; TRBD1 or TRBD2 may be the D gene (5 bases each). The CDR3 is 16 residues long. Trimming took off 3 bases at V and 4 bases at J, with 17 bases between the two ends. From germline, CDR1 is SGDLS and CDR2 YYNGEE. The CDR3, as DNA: TGTGCCAGCAGCGCCCCCCCCGGGACCCCATACAATGAGCAGTTCTTC. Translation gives CASSAPPGTPYNEQFF.

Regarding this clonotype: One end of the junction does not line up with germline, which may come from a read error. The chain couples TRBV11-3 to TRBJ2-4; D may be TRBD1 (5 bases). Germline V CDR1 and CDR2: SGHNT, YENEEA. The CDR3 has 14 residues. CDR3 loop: CTSSLGRQRDIQYF. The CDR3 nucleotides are TGTACCAGCAGCTTAGGCAGACAGAGAGACATTCAGTACTTC.